The 19 T cell receptor beta chains below were found in one sample sequenced in a study of cytomegalovirus exposure and HLA in healthy donors. Assay used: immunoSEQ multiplex PCR; TCRdb lists only in-frame clones, some missing. The repertoire holds a few hundred thousand clones, with around 90% as singletons. The specimen sequenced was PBMCs. The receptor set was obtained from a woman in her late teens or twenties in good health and CMV-seronegative.

This clone was observed a handful of times. V and J are TRBV6-1 and TRBJ2-3; TRBD2 matches at 7 bases. CDR3 length equals 14 residues. The germline gives CDR1 MNHNS, CDR2 SASEGT. The trim removed 8 bases at V and 5 bases at J, leaving 10 bases unmatched. The CDR3 sequence: CASPSGVTGDTQYF. CDR3 DNA: TGTGCCAGCCCCAGCGGGGTCACAGGAGATACGCAGTATTTT.

This rearrangement joins TRBV15 to TRBJ2-6; D perhaps matches TRBD1 (5 bases). Trimming left V 0 bases short and J 4 bases short, with 13 bases between. Germline CDR1 is LNHNV and CDR2 is YYDKDF (reference sequence). The CDR3 spans 17 residues. CDR3 sequence (DNA): TGTGCCACCAGCAGAGACAGGGCAACCACCGGGGCCAACGTCCTGACTTTC. As protein: CATSRDRATTGANVLTF.

This clone was counted once. This chain joins TRBV15 and TRBJ2-5, with D uncertain. CDR1 is LNHNV, CDR2 YYDKDF, per germline (reference sequence). The CDR3 consists of 15 residues. The V end lost 0 bases, the J end lost 2 bases, and 10 bases lay between the germline ends. CDR3 DNA: TGTGCCACCAGCAGAGATACAGCCCGACAAGAGACCCAGTACTTC. Translated: CATSRDTARQETQYF.

The J gene is TRBJ1-1, the V gene TRBV6-5; 8 bases are a match to TRBD1. The J segment lost 5 bases and the V segment lost 4 bases, leaving 9 bases of the junction unmatched. Germline CDR1 is MNHEY and CDR2 is SVGAGI. The CDR3 extends over 15 amino acids. This CDR3 is CASSSGDRGYTEAFF. The CDR3, as DNA: TGTGCCAGCAGTTCCGGTGACAGGGGTTATACTGAAGCTTTCTTT.

The V call is TRBV25-1, the J call TRBJ1-1; possible D gene TRBD1, 6 bases. The CDR3 contains 14 residues. Trimming removed 3 bases from V and 1 base from J, with 9 bases in between. Germline V CDR1 and CDR2: MGHDK, SYGVNS. DNA of the CDR3: TGTGCCAGCAGTGACCAACAGGGGAACACTGAAGCTTTCTTT. Amino acid sequence: CASSDQQGNTEAFF.

The chain joins TRBV29-1 to TRBJ2-1, with D possibly matching TRBD1 (5 bases). This CDR3 has 13 amino acids. The ends were cut back, 3 bases at V and 4 bases at J, with 10 bases in the middle. Germline V gene data show CDR1 as SQVTM and CDR2 as ANQGSEA. The CDR3 sequence is CSVDRQGYNEQFF. DNA for the CDR3: TGCAGCGTTGACCGGCAGGGTTACAATGAGCAGTTCTTC.

The chain uses TRBV6-5 and TRBJ2-2; TRBD2 aligns across 9 bases. J was trimmed by 1 base and V by 8 bases; bases with no gene match: 2. Germline V lookup: CDR1 MNHEY, CDR2 SVGAGI. The CDR3 has 14 amino acids. The CDR3 DNA reads as TGTGCCAGCGGCGGGGGGGTGAACACCGGGGAGCTGTTTTTT. This gives the protein CASGGGVNTGELFF.

The chain has TRBV5-8 and TRBJ1-2, with D possibly TRBD1 on 6 matching bases. Trimming stripped 4 bases from V and 10 bases from J, with 17 bases between. The CDR3 is 13 amino acids. Germline CDR1 is SGHTS and CDR2 is YDEGEE. The CDR3 reads CASSPPTGLFYTF. The CDR3 coding sequence is TGTGCCAGCAGCCCGCCGACAGGTTTGTTCTACACCTTC.

The rearrangement uses TRBV10-2 and TRBJ2-2, with D maybe TRBD1 (5 bases). The CDR3 runs to 14 residues. Trimming took 6 bases from V and 5 from J, leaving 13 bases between them. The V gene's germline CDR1 is WSHSY and CDR2 SAAADI. CDR3 region: CASRAQGRTGELFF. For the CDR3, the DNA is TGCGCCAGCAGGGCTCAGGGTCGTACCGGGGAGCTGTTTTTT.

The genes are TRBV21-1 and TRBJ2-7; the table's D call, TRBD1, was not checked against the DNA. TRBV21-1 has pseudogene status. CDR3 length equals 15 residues. The DNA for the CDR3 is TGTGCCAGCAGCAAACATAACAGACCAATATCTTCTTGTCTTGTC. This sequence encodes CASSKHNRPISSCLV.

This clone was picked up a small number of times. The chain combines TRBV11-2 with TRBJ1-2; tentative D call: TRBD1 (5 bases). Germline V gene data show CDR1 as SGHAT and CDR2 as FQNNGV. CDR3 length equals 13 residues. V lost 5 bases and J 7 bases, leaving 14 bases between the germline ends. CDR3 DNA: TGTGCCAGCAGCGTTTCGGGGGGGTCTGGCTACACCTTC. Residues: CASSVSGGSGYTF.

The chain couples TRBV30 to TRBJ1-4; D is unclear. V lost 1 base, J lost 0 bases, and 9 bases lay in between. There are 15 residues in the CDR3. From germline, CDR1 is GTSNPN and CDR2 SVGIG (reference sequence). The CDR3 sequence: CAWSAGGATNEKLFF. CDR3 DNA sequence: TGTGCCTGGAGTGCCGGAGGAGCAACTAATGAAAAACTGTTTTTT.

The V call is TRBV11-2, the J call TRBJ1-2; D remains unclear. Per germline, CDR1 SGHAT and CDR2 FQNNGV. This CDR3 contains 14 residues. V was clipped by 1 base and J by 5 bases, with 11 bases between them. As DNA, the CDR3 is TGTGCCAGCAGCTTAGTGGCAGAACATTATGGCTACACCTTC. It yields the protein CASSLVAEHYGYTF.

The CDR3 DNA is TGCGCCAGCAGCCAAGTTCAGGGTGTCAGGGGGGCTTTCTTT. It yields the protein CASSQVQGVRGAFF. This chain uses TRBV4-1 with TRBJ1-1; 7 bases are a match to TRBD1. Germline V gene sequence: CDR1 MGHRA, CDR2 YSYEKL. V dropped 1 base and J dropped 11; count of bases not matched to a gene: 10. There are 14 residues in the CDR3.

The chain is built from TRBV27 and TRBJ2-2, with 9 bases identical to TRBD1. Germline CDR1 MNHEY, CDR2 SMNVEV (reference sequence). V dropped 4 bases and J dropped 7; count of bases not matched to a gene: 7. The CDR3 is 15 residues long. For the CDR3, the DNA is TGTGCCAGCAGTTCCCTACAGGGGGCGGTCGGGGAGCTGTTTTTT. Protein: CASSSLQGAVGELFF.

This sequence joins TRBV5-1 and TRBJ1-4, with TRBD1 identical over 12 bases. Trimming removed 5 bases from V and 7 bases from J; junction bases left unmatched: 9. Germline V CDR1 and CDR2: SGHRS, YFSETQ. The CDR3 length is 16 residues. CDR3 loop: CASRPTGTGGGEKLFF. The CDR3, as DNA: TGCGCCAGCAGACCCACCGGGACAGGGGGCGGTGAAAAACTGTTTTTT.

The V gene is TRBV7-8, the J gene TRBJ2-3, with no clear D. CDR3 length: 15 residues. Trimming left V 1 base short and J 7 bases short, with 15 bases between. From germline, CDR1 is SGHVS and CDR2 FQNEAQ. CDR3 sequence reads: CASSLGAETMNTQYF. The CDR3 region has the DNA TGTGCCAGCAGCTTAGGGGCAGAAACCATGAATACGCAGTATTTT. Using reference TRBV7-8 and TRBJ2-3 for the parts outside the CDR3, the full variable domain is GAGVSQSPRYKVAKRGQDVALRCDPISGHVSLFWYQQALGQGPEFLTYFQNEAQLDKSGLPSDRFFAERPEGSVSTLKIQRTQQEDSAVYLCASSLGAETMNTQYFGPGTRLTVL.

The chain links TRBV29-1 to TRBJ2-1; TRBD2 aligns across 9 bases. The V segment lost 7 bases and the J segment 4 bases; nucleotides outside the gene matches: 11. This CDR3 has 15 residues. Germline V gene lookup returns CDR1 SQVTM and CDR2 ANQGSEA. The CDR3 DNA follows: TGCAGCGGGGCCGTGTTAGCGGGAGAGTACAATGAGCAGTTCTTC. It translates to CSGAVLAGEYNEQFF.

The chain couples TRBV6-6 to TRBJ2-3; D unclear. The length of the CDR3 is 15 residues. V was cut by 2 bases and J by 0 bases, with 9 bases left in between. Looked up from germline, CDR1 is MNHNY and CDR2 is SVGAGI (reference sequence). The chain's CDR3 is CASSYQWSSTDTQYF. The CDR3 coding sequence is TGTGCCAGCAGTTACCAGTGGTCGAGCACAGATACGCAGTATTTT.